These 8 T cell receptor beta chains were sequenced from one sample in a study of blood T cell repertoires in COVID-19. Measured with immunoSEQ multiplex PCR; TCRdb has only the in-frame clones, and not every one. The sample lists roughly 220,000 clones, roughly 84% occurring once. The source material was PBMCs or T cells enriched from blood (not recorded which). These receptors were obtained from a woman aged 40-49 years who had recovered from COVID-19.

This clone was counted a single time. This sequence joins TRBV5-1 and TRBJ2-3, with D perhaps TRBD1 (5 bases). The CDR3 has 14 amino acids. Trimming took off 0 bases at V and 5 bases at J, with 10 bases between the two ends. Germline V gives CDR1 SGHRS, CDR2 YFSETQ. The CDR3 DNA reads TGCGCCAGCAGCTTGGGGGGCTATAAAGATACGCAGTATTTT. It specifies CASSLGGYKDTQYF.

The rearrangement links TRBV28 to TRBJ2-7, with 9 nucleotides matching TRBD2. V lost 6 bases to trimming and J lost 5 bases; unmatched junction nucleotides: 2. Germline V gives CDR1 MDHEN, CDR2 SYDVKM. The CDR3 spans 12 residues. CDR3 in DNA: TGTGCCAGCAGGCGGGGGGGGCACGAGCAGTACTTC. Its protein product is CASRRGGHEQYF.

This clone came up once. V and J are TRBV20-1 and TRBJ2-7; a possible D gene is TRBD1 (5 bases). Germline V gene data show CDR1 as DFQATT and CDR2 as SNEGSKA (reference sequence). The CDR3 length is 10 residues. The ends were cut back, 3 bases at V and 6 bases at J, with 6 bases in the middle. This chain's CDR3 is CSARGREQYF. The CDR3, as DNA: TGCAGTGCTAGGGGGCGCGAGCAGTACTTC.

The V gene is TRBV20-1, the J gene TRBJ2-7, with D possibly matching TRBD1 (6 bases). Germline V gene lookup returns CDR1 DFQATT and CDR2 SNEGSKA (reference sequence). This CDR3 is 14 amino acids long. V gave up 3 bases and J gave up 2 bases, with 14 bases separating them. The CDR3 sequence is CSASNSQGTYEQYF. Here the CDR3 DNA reads TGCAGTGCTAGTAATAGCCAGGGGACCTACGAGCAGTACTTC.

The genes are TRBV10-1 and TRBJ1-5, with TRBD1 as a possible D gene (5 bases). V lost 0 bases to trimming and J lost 1 base, with 16 bases between them. The CDR3 has 18 residues. The germline V gene encodes CDR1 WNHNN and CDR2 SYGVQD (reference sequence). For the CDR3, the DNA is TGCGCCAGCAGTGAGTCCTACAGGACCCCACAGAGCAATCAGCCCCAGCATTTT. Its protein product is CASSESYRTPQSNQPQHF.

The chain employs TRBV27 and TRBJ2-1, with 12 nucleotides matching TRBD2. Germline CDR1 and CDR2: MNHEY and SMNVEV (reference sequence). This CDR3 comprises 16 residues. V lost 3 bases, J lost 9 bases, and 9 bases stayed unmatched. The CDR3 nucleotides read TGTGCCAGCAGTTTCCGTCCTAGCGGGAGGGCCTTTGAGCAGTTCTTC. The encoded protein is CASSFRPSGRAFEQFF.

This clone showed up just once. The V gene is TRBV18, the J gene TRBJ2-7, with 8 bases lining up with TRBD1. V lost 5 bases, J lost 0 bases, and 6 bases stayed unmatched. The germline V gene encodes CDR1 KGHSH and CDR2 LQKENI. CDR3 length equals 15 residues. CDR3 in DNA: TGTGCCAGCTCATCCGGACAGGGAAGCTCCTACGAGCAGTACGTC. It yields the protein CASSSGQGSSYEQYV.

The chain joins TRBV5-1 to TRBJ1-4; tentatively, D is TRBD1 (6 bases). V gave up 5 bases and J gave up 7 bases, with 15 bases separating them. There are 14 residues in the CDR3. CDR1 is SGHRS and CDR2 is YFSETQ in the germline V gene. The CDR3 loop reads CASRNRDTGEKLFF. The CDR3 region has the DNA TGCGCCAGCAGGAACAGGGATACGGGTGAAAAACTGTTTTTT.